The next 14 T cell receptor beta chains were all read from a single sample in a study of T cells in Graves' hyperthyroidism and ophthalmopathy. TCR beta CDR3 region amplification was performed from RNA transcripts. The primer set for the first-round RT-PCR of the TCR CDR3 was HTBI. TCRdb passed the multiplex PCR reads through MiXCR, listing each CDR3 protein once. Of 360,000 or so distinct CDR3 sequences in the sample, about a fifth were seen once. Source material: blood. These receptor sequences come from a woman aged 18-35 years with Graves' hyperthyroidism.

This clonotype was found a few times. The chain uses TRBV14 and TRBJ1-1; D unresolved. Trimming pared 5 bases from V and 5 bases from J, leaving 18 bases between. Germline loops: CDR1 SGHDN, CDR2 FVKESK. There are 15 residues in the CDR3. CDR3 in amino acids: CASSSIHSVGTEAFF. CDR3 coding DNA: TGTGCCAGCAGCTCAATTCATTCCGTGGGGACTGAAGCTTTCTTT.

At least ten counts were recorded for this clonotype. CDR3 DNA sequence: TGTGCCAGCAGTAAAATTCCACAGGGGAAGCAGTACTTC. Residues: CASSKIPQGKQYF. The chain carries TRBV6-1 and TRBJ2-7; 7 bases fit TRBD1. The CDR3 has 13 residues. The V gene's germline CDR1 is MNHNS and CDR2 SASEGT. J gave up 8 bases and V 5 bases, and 9 bases lay outside the gene matches.

This clonotype showed up many times. The chain joins TRBV12-3 or TRBV12-4 to TRBJ2-5; 7 bases map to TRBD2. This CDR3 spans 14 amino acids. The V segment lost 7 bases and the J segment 3 bases; nucleotides outside the gene matches: 8. The CDR3 nucleotides read TGTGCCAGCACCTCTAGGGAGGGAAAAGAGACCCAGTACTTC. Amino acids: CASTSREGKETQYF.

This clonotype was detected many times. The V call is TRBV6-5, the J call TRBJ1-1, with D unresolved. CDR3 size: 12 residues. Germline V lookup: CDR1 MNHEY, CDR2 SVGAGI. The V end was cut by 6 bases, the J end by 5 bases, with 10 bases between. CDR3 nucleotide sequence: TGTGCCAGCAGGGCAGGTGAGACTGAAGCTTTCTTT. It yields the protein CASRAGETEAFF.

Points on this clonotype: This clone may be a read error of a much larger clone one base away. Since no conserved phenylalanine or tryptophan closes the CDR3, a read error is the likely cause. The V gene is TRBV30, the J gene TRBJ2-7; D may match TRBD1 or TRBD2 (5 bases each). The germline V gene has CDR1 GTSNPN and CDR2 SVGIG (reference sequence). V lost 2 bases, J lost 2 bases, and 16 bases lay in between. The CDR3 has 15 amino acids. The CDR3 nucleotides are TGTGCCTGGAGTCGTGGGACGCGTACCCCCTACGAGCAGTACTAC. Amino acid sequence: CAWSRGTRTPYEQYY.

This clonotype was recorded many times. The chain combines TRBV5-6 with TRBJ2-7; 7 positions match TRBD1. CDR1 is SGHDT and CDR2 is YYEEEE in the germline V gene. The CDR3 spans 14 residues. V lost 5 bases, J lost 2 bases, and 7 bases stayed unmatched. The CDR3: CASSPRDSPYEQYF. CDR3 DNA: TGTGCCAGCAGTCCCAGGGACAGCCCCTACGAGCAGTACTTC.

This clonotype has a handful of counts. This chain connects TRBV16 to TRBJ2-2, with no clear D. The germline V and J ends were trimmed by 7 bases and 2 bases, with 17 bases remaining between them. Germline assignment: CDR1 KGHSY and CDR2 FQNENV. This CDR3 is built from 16 residues. The CDR3 bases are TGTGCCAGCAAGGAGAGGCTTTCATTCAACACCGGGGAGCTGTTTTTT. This encodes CASKERLSFNTGELFF.

The chain carries TRBV20-1 and TRBJ2-7; TRBD2 agrees at 8 bases. Germline values: CDR1 DFQATT, CDR2 SNEGSKA (reference sequence). Trimming took 4 bases from V and 0 from J; bases not matched to a gene: 2. The CDR3 contains 13 residues. CDR3 nucleotide sequence: TGCAGTGCTAAGAGCGGGAGCTCCTACGAGCAGTACTTC. It specifies CSAKSGSSYEQYF.

This clonotype has a count of ten or more. This may arise from a read error, as a much more abundant clone is one base away. No conserved phenylalanine or tryptophan is present at the end of the CDR3, so a read error is the likely explanation. This chain joins TRBV12-3 or TRBV12-4 and TRBJ1-2; no firm D call. The CDR3 sequence is 14 residues long. The V and J ends lost 6 bases and 6 bases respectively, with 17 bases between them. The CDR3 coding sequence is TGTGCCAGCAGCCTAGACTCGGGAGCGAATGGCTACACCTCC. It codes for CASSLDSGANGYTS.

Many counts were recorded for this clonotype. This sequence joins TRBV19 and TRBJ1-5; D not resolved. Germline values: CDR1 LNHDA, CDR2 SQIVND (reference sequence). The CDR3 extends over 15 amino acids. The germline V and J ends were trimmed by 3 bases and 0 bases, with 9 bases remaining between them. The CDR3 is CASSMSPYSNQPQHF. CDR3 nucleotide sequence: TGTGCCAGTAGTATGAGCCCCTATAGCAATCAGCCCCAGCATTTT. Combining the CDR3 with reference TRBV19 and TRBJ1-5 gives the whole variable domain DGGITQSPKYLFRKEGQNVTLSCEQNLNHDAMYWYRQDPGQGLRLIYYSQIVNDFQKGDIAEGYSVSREKKESFPLTVTSAQKNPTAFYLCASSMSPYSNQPQHFGDGTRLSIL.

This clonotype was seen many times. The rearrangement joins TRBV29-1 to TRBJ1-1, with D possibly TRBD1 on 5 matching bases. Deletions cut 4 bases from V and 0 bases from J, with 9 bases between. There are 13 residues in the CDR3. Germline V gene lookup returns CDR1 SQVTM and CDR2 ANQGSEA. CDR3 residues: CSVVRGMNTEAFF. For the CDR3, the DNA is TGCAGCGTTGTTAGGGGTATGAACACTGAAGCTTTCTTT.

This clonotype was recorded at least ten times. The chain is built from TRBV7-8 and TRBJ2-2; no firm D call. The CDR3 covers 14 residues. Between the trimmed V and J ends, which lost 3 bases and 3 bases, there was a span of 8 bases. Germline CDR1 is SGHVS and CDR2 is FQNEAQ. CDR3 DNA: TGTGCCAGCAGCTTCGATCGAGACACCGGGGAGCTGTTTTTT. It specifies CASSFDRDTGELFF.

This chain links TRBV30 with TRBJ1-1; no clear D. CDR3 length: 15 amino acids. V was trimmed by 0 bases and J by 2 bases, leaving 13 bases between them. Per the germline V gene, CDR1 is GTSNPN and CDR2 is SVGIG (reference sequence). CDR3 region: CAWSVRTETNTEAFF. CDR3 coding DNA: TGTGCCTGGAGTGTACGGACCGAGACCAACACTGAAGCTTTCTTT.

This chain uses TRBV12-3 or TRBV12-4 with TRBJ1-1; D is possibly TRBD1 (6 bases). The CDR3 sequence is 14 residues long. Trimming removed 2 bases from V and 4 bases from J, with 11 bases in between. The CDR3 loop reads CASSLQGTATEAFF. CDR3 coding DNA: TGTGCCAGCAGTTTACAGGGGACGGCCACTGAAGCTTTCTTT.